The 13 T cell receptor beta chains reported below all come from one sample, sequenced in a study of T cell repertoires in cytomegalovirus infection. Their antigens are not known. TCRdb re-called the reads through MiXCR, storing one row per CDR3 protein. This sample has some 940,000 distinct CDR3 sequences, with approximately 31% found just once. This specimen was cultured CD8+ T cells from PBMCs, taken from culture after CMV antigen stimulation. These receptors were obtained from a human donor in good health (CMV status not recorded). Some clones in this sample may be carry-over from other donors' samples.

This sequence joins TRBV4-2 and TRBJ2-3, with D possibly matching TRBD2 (5 bases). V shed 4 bases and J shed 0 bases, with 11 bases lying between them. The V gene's germline CDR1 is LGHNA and CDR2 YNFKEQ. The CDR3 has 15 amino acids. The CDR3 bases are TGTGCCAGCAGCCTAATAGCGCAAAGCACAGATACGCAGTATTTT. Translation gives CASSLIAQSTDTQYF.

The sample holds a few counts of this clonotype. The genes are TRBV5-1 and TRBJ1-1; 8 bases line up with TRBD1. Germline V gene data show CDR1 as SGHRS and CDR2 as YFSETQ. The CDR3 totals 14 residues. V was clipped by 4 bases and J by 4 bases; unmatched bases: 6. CDR3 coding DNA: TGCGCCAGCAGCCCGTACAGGGGGAGCACTGAAGCTTTCTTT. It is translated as CASSPYRGSTEAFF.

The V gene is TRBV4-1, the J gene TRBJ2-2; TRBD1 agrees at 9 bases. V shed 3 bases, J shed 6 bases, and the junction held 5 bases outside the gene matches. Germline assignment: CDR1 MGHRA and CDR2 YSYEKL. CDR3 length: 15 amino acids. The CDR3 loop is CASSHSGTGPGELFF. CDR3 nucleotide sequence: TGCGCCAGCAGCCACTCCGGGACAGGGCCCGGGGAGCTGTTTTTT.

This clonotype was counted only a few times. This sequence joins TRBV20-1 and TRBJ2-3, with D tentatively TRBD2 (5 bases). Deletions cut 0 bases from V and 2 bases from J, with 18 bases between. The germline V gene has CDR1 DFQATT and CDR2 SNEGSKA (reference sequence). The CDR3 is made up of 17 amino acids. CDR3 in DNA: TGCAGTGCTAGAGATCCGGGAACAGCGCTGCCCACAGATACGCAGTATTTT. Its translation: CSARDPGTALPTDTQYF.

This clonotype has a single count. The rearrangement joins TRBV27 to TRBJ2-1; 8 bases are shared with TRBD2. Germline loops: CDR1 MNHEY, CDR2 SMNVEV (reference sequence). The junction had 12 bases not matched to a gene; V was cut back by 5 bases and J by 0 bases. This CDR3 spans 18 amino acids. The CDR3 DNA follows: TGTGCCAGCAGTCCCCTGGGAAGCGGGGGTCTCTCCTACAATGAGCAGTTCTTC. Translation gives CASSPLGSGGLSYNEQFF.

This chain links TRBV4-1 with TRBJ2-5, with 11 bases matching TRBD2. CDR1 is MGHRA and CDR2 is YSYEKL in the germline V gene. This CDR3 region has 19 residues. J was trimmed by 1 base and V by 0 bases; bases with no gene match: 10. In DNA form, the CDR3 reads TGCGCCAGCAGCCAAGACCCTCCGAGACTAGCGGGGAGCCAAGAGACCCAGTACTTC. It translates to CASSQDPPRLAGSQETQYF.

The chain joins TRBV7-9 to TRBJ2-5; 8 bases are shared with TRBD1. Germline CDR1 SEHNR, CDR2 FQNEAQ (reference sequence). This CDR3 region has 16 residues. Trimming took 0 bases from V and 1 from J; bases not matched to a gene: 4. As DNA, the CDR3 is TGTGCCAGCAGCTTAGCGGGGACAGGTTTCCAAGAGACCCAGTACTTC. This codes for CASSLAGTGFQETQYF.

The chain carries TRBV29-1 and TRBJ2-2; TRBD2 agrees at 9 bases. The CDR3 is 15 residues long. With 2 bases clipped from V and 1 base from J, the junction kept 2 bases outside the gene matches. Germline V CDR1 and CDR2: SQVTM, ANQGSEA. CDR3 region: CSVEIAGVNTGELFF. The CDR3 coding sequence is TGCAGCGTTGAAATAGCGGGGGTGAACACCGGGGAGCTGTTTTTT.

This clonotype was observed a few times. The chain recombines TRBV19 with TRBJ1-2; 7 bases are a match to TRBD1. The ends lost 5 bases at V and 5 bases at J; junction bases unmatched: 14. This CDR3 region has 16 residues. Germline lookup yields CDR1 LNHDA and CDR2 SQIVND (reference sequence). CDR3: CASSSLPTGNGYGYTF. CDR3 sequence (DNA): TGTGCCAGTAGTTCTCTCCCGACAGGGAATGGGTATGGCTACACCTTC.

This clonotype was detected only a few times. This rearrangement joins TRBV12-3 or TRBV12-4 to TRBJ1-5; D possibly corresponds to TRBD1 (5 bases). V was cut by 3 bases and J by 0 bases, with 18 bases left in between. CDR3 length equals 18 residues. As DNA, the CDR3 is TGTGCCAGCAGTTTTGGGAGGACACTCCCTTTTAGCAATCAGCCCCAGCATTTT. Its protein is CASSFGRTLPFSNQPQHF.

This clonotype was counted between two and nine times. The rearrangement links TRBV7-9 to TRBJ1-2; 8 bases align to TRBD1. The CDR3 has 15 residues. Germline CDR1 and CDR2: SEHNR and FQNEAQ (reference sequence). The J segment lost 0 bases and the V segment lost 5 bases, leaving 5 bases of the junction unmatched. DNA for the CDR3: TGTGCCAGCAGCAAAGGACAGGGTCCTAACTATGGCTACACCTTC. Amino acids: CASSKGQGPNYGYTF.

This clonotype was picked up a small number of times. This sequence joins TRBV27 and TRBJ1-1, with D possibly matching TRBD1 (6 bases). The CDR3 sequence is 17 residues long. V lost 0 bases and J lost 4, with 18 bases in between. Germline V gives CDR1 MNHEY, CDR2 SMNVEV (reference sequence). The DNA for the CDR3 is TGTGCCAGCAGTTTATCTGAGCTGGGGGGGGCAGGCACTGAAGCTTTCTTT. Protein product: CASSLSELGGAGTEAFF.

The chain is built from TRBV6-5 and TRBJ1-1, with TRBD1 matching 9 bases. CDR3 length: 16 residues. Germline V gene data show CDR1 as MNHEY and CDR2 as SVGAGI. J was trimmed by 3 bases and V by 2 bases; bases with no gene match: 7. CDR3 in amino acids: CASSYADRGWDTEAFF. In DNA form, the CDR3 reads TGTGCCAGCAGTTACGCGGACAGGGGATGGGACACTGAAGCTTTCTTT.